The following is a TCR beta chain sequence with its context. Its antigen remains unknown. These data originate in a study of CXCR3-negative and CXCR3-positive naive CD8 T cells. UMI labels and 5' RACE were used to prepare the TRB cDNA libraries. TCRdb reworked the 5' RACE reads into one entry per CDR3 protein, no DNA. Recorded for this sample: around 160,000 distinct CDR3 sequences. Germline V gives CDR1 SGDLS, CDR2 YYNGEE. The CDR3 length is 14 residues. CD45RO-CCR7+CD27+CD95- characterized naive CD8+ T cells. Study-level results: Naive CXCR3-negative cells resembled naive CXCR3-positive cells in TRBV-TRBJ usage; memory cells differed. CXCR3-positive naive cells carried more hydrophobic TRB CDR3s than CXCR3-negative naive cells did.

Sequencing was performed on naive CXCR3+ CD8+ T cells from blood. The subset: CD45RO-CCR7+CD27+CD95- naive CD8+ T cells expressing CXCR3 (TNR3+). The genes are TRBV9 and TRBJ1-3. The receptor's source is a human donor in good health. Some clones in this sample may be carry-over from other donors' samples. CDR3 region: CASRGQGSGNTIYF.